The next 19 T cell receptor beta chains were all read from a single sample in a study of cytomegalovirus exposure and HLA in healthy donors. This PCR relied on a set of 60 Vbeta primers and 13 Jbeta primers. Sequencing was performed with immunoSEQ multiplex PCR; in TCRdb, only in-frame clones are kept and a portion is missing. The table records 110,000 to 150,000 clones, about a tenth of them present only once. What was sequenced was PBMCs. The receptors originated from a male donor in good health and CMV-seronegative.

The V gene is TRBV18, the J gene TRBJ1-6; D may be TRBD1 (5 bases). The germline V gene has CDR1 KGHSH and CDR2 LQKENI. V lost 3 bases and J 10 bases, leaving 19 bases between the germline ends. The CDR3 has 16 amino acids. Here the CDR3 reads CASSPGGRGTGSPLHF. CDR3 DNA: TGTGCCAGCTCACCGGGGGGTAGGGGTACGGGATCACCCCTCCACTTT.

The chain uses TRBV5-8 and TRBJ1-4, with D possibly TRBD1 on 5 matching bases. V was shortened by 0 bases and J by 6 bases, with 12 bases between the two germline ends. The CDR3 covers 15 residues. CDR1 and CDR2 from the germline V gene are SGHTS and YDEGEE. CDR3 sequence: CASSLDPGPDEKLFF. The CDR3 DNA reads as TGTGCCAGCAGCTTGGACCCAGGGCCGGATGAAAAACTGTTTTTT.

The J gene is TRBJ2-7, the V gene TRBV11-1, with a tentative D call TRBD1 (6 bases). Trimming pared 4 bases from V and 3 bases from J, leaving 25 bases between. CDR1 SGHAT and CDR2 FQDESV come from the germline V gene (reference sequence). This CDR3 has 18 residues. In DNA, the CDR3 is TGTGCCAGCAGCTCCGTCTGGGCGGACAGAATCCCCAACTACGAGCAGTACTTC. This encodes CASSSVWADRIPNYEQYF.

This clone was found a few times. The chain links TRBV19 to TRBJ1-1; 7 nucleotides line up with TRBD1. The CDR3 has 14 residues. The germline V gene encodes CDR1 LNHDA and CDR2 SQIVND (reference sequence). V was clipped by 4 bases and J by 0 bases; unmatched bases: 2. The CDR3: CASSKTGMNTEAFF. The DNA for the CDR3 is TGTGCCAGTAGTAAGACAGGGATGAACACTGAAGCTTTCTTT.

The sample holds a few counts of this clone. The rearrangement uses TRBV19 and TRBJ2-6; 8 bases align to TRBD2. The CDR3 length is 14 residues. Trimming took 6 bases from V and 4 from J; bases not matched to a gene: 2. Germline-derived CDR1 and CDR2 are LNHDA and SQIVND (reference sequence). The CDR3 loop reads CASRAGEGANVLTF. The CDR3 DNA reads as TGTGCCAGTAGAGCGGGAGAAGGGGCCAACGTCCTGACTTTC. Drawing the rest from reference TRBV19 and TRBJ2-6, the complete variable domain is DGGITQSPKYLFRKEGQNVTLSCEQNLNHDAMYWYRQDPGQGLRLIYYSQIVNDFQKGDIAEGYSVSREKKESFPLTVTSAQKNPTAFYLCASRAGEGANVLTFGAGSRLTVL.

This rearrangement joins TRBV5-4 to TRBJ1-3, with a tentative D call TRBD1 (5 bases). The length of the CDR3 is 14 residues. V dropped 4 bases and J dropped 1 base, with 9 bases sitting between them. From germline, CDR1 is SGHNT and CDR2 YYREEE (reference sequence). The CDR3 region has the DNA TGTGCCAGCAGCGCTCAGGGATCTGGAAACACCATATATTTT. Translated, it gives CASSAQGSGNTIYF.

This clone appeared a few times. The V gene is TRBV28, the J gene TRBJ1-2, with 7 nucleotides matching TRBD1. Germline lookup yields CDR1 MDHEN and CDR2 SYDVKM. The V gene end was trimmed by 8 bases and the J gene end by 8 bases; junction bases not matched to a gene: 8. This CDR3 spans 12 amino acids. CDR3 sequence reads: CASLGQPSGYTF. The CDR3 DNA reads as TGTGCCAGCCTGGGACAGCCTTCGGGCTACACCTTC.

The J gene is TRBJ1-1, the V gene TRBV30, with D hard to call. V lost 0 bases and J 3 bases, leaving 5 bases between the germline ends. CDR1 GTSNPN and CDR2 SVGIG come from the germline V gene (reference sequence). The CDR3 loop spans 12 amino acids. CDR3: CAWSVGHTEAFF. DNA of the CDR3: TGTGCCTGGAGTGTTGGGCACACTGAAGCTTTCTTT.

This clone was found a few times. The chain has TRBV4-1 and TRBJ1-2; no reliable D call. CDR1 and CDR2 (germline): MGHRA, YSYEKL. Trimming removed 3 bases from V and 3 bases from J, with 17 bases in between. The length of the CDR3 is 16 residues. The CDR3 loop reads CASSQPSNDLDYGYTF. CDR3 bases: TGCGCCAGCAGCCAGCCATCAAACGACCTAGACTATGGCTACACCTTC.

This chain connects TRBV15 to TRBJ1-5; no definite D call. The germline V gene has CDR1 LNHNV and CDR2 YYDKDF (reference sequence). The CDR3 has 12 amino acids. V lost 4 bases and J 7 bases, leaving 8 bases between the germline ends. DNA of the CDR3: TGTGCCACCAGCAAAGAGGGCCAGCCCCAGCATTTT. Amino acids: CATSKEGQPQHF.

The chain recombines TRBV10-3 with TRBJ1-5; 7 nucleotides match TRBD1. The junction had 11 bases not matched to a gene; V was cut back by 11 bases and J by 4 bases. From germline, CDR1 is ENHRY and CDR2 SYGVKD. The CDR3 has 14 amino acids. The CDR3 region has the DNA TGTGCCTCCTCCCGGGACAGCAATAATCAGCCCCAGCATTTT. This translates into CASSRDSNNQPQHF.

This clone has a handful of counts. The chain couples TRBV7-2 to TRBJ1-5; no firm D call. Deletions cut 5 bases from V and 6 bases from J, with 17 bases between. Germline V CDR1 and CDR2: SGHTA, FQGNSA. The CDR3 has 15 residues. CDR3 protein: CASSPGGVESQPQHF. The CDR3 DNA reads TGTGCCAGCAGCCCAGGCGGGGTTGAAAGTCAGCCCCAGCATTTT.

CDR3 nucleotides: TGTGCCAGCAGCTTAGGGCATACAGGGATTAGTGGGTACGAGCAGTACTTC. This codes for CASSLGHTGISGYEQYF. This chain connects TRBV7-6 to TRBJ2-7, with a tentative D call TRBD1 (6 bases). The CDR3 is 17 amino acids. Between the trimmed V and J ends, which lost 1 base and 4 bases, there was a span of 20 bases. The germline V gene has CDR1 SGHVS and CDR2 FNYEAQ. Supplemented by reference TRBV7-6 and TRBJ2-7, the full variable domain reads GAGVSQSPRYKVTKRGQDVALRCDPISGHVSLYWYRQALGQGPEFLTYFNYEAQQDKSGLPNDRFSAERPEGSISTLTIQRTEQRDSAMYRCASSLGHTGISGYEQYFGPGTRLTVT.

This clone was observed a handful of times. The chain recombines TRBV5-1 with TRBJ2-1; 7 nucleotides agree with TRBD2. Germline-derived CDR1 and CDR2 are SGHRS and YFSETQ. The V gene end was trimmed by 6 bases and the J gene end by 7 bases; junction bases not matched to a gene: 7. This CDR3 contains 13 residues. The CDR3 region is CASTPGEGNEQFF. Here the CDR3 DNA reads TGCGCCAGCACCCCCGGGGAGGGGAATGAGCAGTTCTTC. The full variable domain, rest sourced from reference TRBV5-1 and TRBJ2-1, is KAGVTQTPRYLIKTRGQQVTLSCSPISGHRSVSWYQQTPGQGLQFLFEYFSETQRNKGNFPGRFSGRQFSNSRSEMNVSTLELGDSALYLCASTPGEGNEQFFGPGTRLTVL.

The chain carries TRBV28 and TRBJ1-1; 7 bases are a match to TRBD1. The CDR3 runs 14 residues. Trimming took 2 bases from V and 4 from J; bases not matched to a gene: 4. Looked up from germline, CDR1 is MDHEN and CDR2 is SYDVKM. The CDR3 nucleotides read TGTGCCAGCAGTTTAAGGCAGGGGGTCACTGAAGCTTTCTTT. This translates into CASSLRQGVTEAFF.

The V gene is TRBV4-2, the J gene TRBJ2-1, with a tentative D call TRBD1 (6 bases). Germline V gene sequence: CDR1 LGHNA, CDR2 YNFKEQ. This CDR3 is built from 15 residues. V lost 1 base to trimming and J lost 7 bases, with 14 bases between them. CDR3 in DNA: TGTGCCAGCAGCCAAGGACAGGTTCGAGAGAATGAGCAGTTCTTC. It codes for CASSQGQVRENEQFF.

The V and J genes are TRBV29-1 and TRBJ1-1; TRBD1 aligns across 9 bases. V trimming: 8 bases; J trimming: 5 bases; junction bases outside the gene matches: 3. The CDR3 contains 11 residues. Germline loops: CDR1 SQVTM, CDR2 ANQGSEA. This CDR3 reads CSSGQGTEAFF. The CDR3 bases are TGCAGCTCAGGACAGGGGACTGAAGCTTTCTTT.

J is TRBJ2-1 and V is TRBV11-3, with 7 bases lining up with TRBD2. The ends lost 4 bases at V and 10 bases at J; junction bases unmatched: 1. The germline gives CDR1 SGHNT, CDR2 YENEEA. The CDR3 sequence is 11 residues long. The CDR3 protein is CASSYSGEQFF. For the CDR3, the DNA is TGTGCCAGCAGCTATAGCGGGGAGCAGTTCTTC.

The rearrangement links TRBV11-2 to TRBJ2-5, with 12 bases matching TRBD1. Trimming removed 5 bases from V and 6 bases from J; junction bases left unmatched: 16. CDR1 SGHAT and CDR2 FQNNGV come from the germline V gene. This CDR3 contains 18 residues. The CDR3 reads CASSIGGDRGRRTKTQYF. DNA for the CDR3: TGTGCCAGCAGCATTGGGGGGGACAGGGGGCGTAGGACGAAGACCCAGTACTTC.